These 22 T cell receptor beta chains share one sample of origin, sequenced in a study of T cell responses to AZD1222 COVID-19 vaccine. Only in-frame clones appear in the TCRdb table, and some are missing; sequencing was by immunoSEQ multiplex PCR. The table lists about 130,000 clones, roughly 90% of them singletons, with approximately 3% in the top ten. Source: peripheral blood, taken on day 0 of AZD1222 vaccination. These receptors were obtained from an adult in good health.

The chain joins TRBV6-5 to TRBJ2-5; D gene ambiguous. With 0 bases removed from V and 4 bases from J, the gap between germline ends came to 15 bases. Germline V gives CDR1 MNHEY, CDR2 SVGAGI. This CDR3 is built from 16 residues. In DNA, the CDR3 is TGTGCCAGCAGTTACTCGTGGGGTGGAGTAGGAGAGACCCAGTACTTC. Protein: CASSYSWGGVGETQYF.

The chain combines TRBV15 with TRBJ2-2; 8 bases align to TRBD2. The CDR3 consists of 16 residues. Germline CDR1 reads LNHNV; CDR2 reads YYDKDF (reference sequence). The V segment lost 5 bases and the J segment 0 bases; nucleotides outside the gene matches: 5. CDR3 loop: CATSEPGLANTGELFF. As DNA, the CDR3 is TGTGCCACCAGCGAACCGGGACTAGCGAACACCGGGGAGCTGTTTTTT.

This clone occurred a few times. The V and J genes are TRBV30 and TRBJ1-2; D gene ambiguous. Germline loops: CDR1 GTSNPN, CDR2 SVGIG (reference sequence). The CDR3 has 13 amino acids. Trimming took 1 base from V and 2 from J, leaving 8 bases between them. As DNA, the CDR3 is TGTGCCTGGAGTGAGGCCTTCAACTATGGCTACACCTTC. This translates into CAWSEAFNYGYTF.

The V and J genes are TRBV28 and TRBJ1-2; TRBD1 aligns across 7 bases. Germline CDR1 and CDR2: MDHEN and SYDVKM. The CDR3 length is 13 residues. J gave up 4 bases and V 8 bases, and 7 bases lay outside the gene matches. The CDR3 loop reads CASARGGFYGYTF. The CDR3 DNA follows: TGTGCCAGCGCACGAGGGGGCTTCTATGGCTACACCTTC.

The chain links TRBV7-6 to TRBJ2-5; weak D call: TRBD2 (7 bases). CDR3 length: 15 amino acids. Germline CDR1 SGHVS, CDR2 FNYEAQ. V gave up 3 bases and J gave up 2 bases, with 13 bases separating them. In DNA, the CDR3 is TGTGCCAGCAGCTTGGGAGGGACACTACAAGAGACCCAGTACTTC. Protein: CASSLGGTLQETQYF.

CDR3 amino acids: CASSAPAGGGNTIYF. CDR3 DNA sequence: TGTGCCAGCAGCGCCCCTGCAGGGGGTGGAAACACCATATATTTT. The V and J genes are TRBV9 and TRBJ1-3; 7 nucleotides line up with TRBD1. J was trimmed by 3 bases and V by 3 bases; bases with no gene match: 6. Per the germline V gene, CDR1 is SGDLS and CDR2 is YYNGEE. The CDR3 has 15 residues. The full variable domain, its missing parts supplied by reference TRBV9 and TRBJ1-3, is DSGVTQTPKHLITATGQRVTLRCSPRSGDLSVYWYQQSLDQGLQFLIQYYNGEERAKGNILERFSAQQFPDLHSELNLSSLELGDSALYFCASSAPAGGGNTIYFGEGSWLTVV.

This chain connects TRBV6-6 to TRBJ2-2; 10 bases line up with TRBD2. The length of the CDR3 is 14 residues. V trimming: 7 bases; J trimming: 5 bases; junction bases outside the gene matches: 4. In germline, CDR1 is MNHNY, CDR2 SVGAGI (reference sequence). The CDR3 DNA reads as TGTGCCAGCACCGGGACTAGCGTTACCGGGGAGCTGTTTTTT. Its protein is CASTGTSVTGELFF.

The CDR3 loop is CASSLGTGGEAFF. CDR3 DNA sequence: TGTGCCAGCAGCTTAGGGACAGGGGGCGAAGCTTTCTTT. The V call is TRBV7-8, the J call TRBJ1-1; TRBD1 agrees at 11 bases. The CDR3 loop spans 13 amino acids. Germline CDR1 and CDR2: SGHVS and FQNEAQ. Trimming removed 1 base from V and 8 bases from J; junction bases left unmatched: 0.

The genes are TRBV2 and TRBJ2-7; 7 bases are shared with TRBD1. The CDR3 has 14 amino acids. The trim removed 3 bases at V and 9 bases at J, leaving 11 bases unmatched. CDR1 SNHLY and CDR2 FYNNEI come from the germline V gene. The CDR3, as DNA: TGTGCCAGCAGTGACCGGGACAGCTACTCCGGGCAGTACTTC. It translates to CASSDRDSYSGQYF.

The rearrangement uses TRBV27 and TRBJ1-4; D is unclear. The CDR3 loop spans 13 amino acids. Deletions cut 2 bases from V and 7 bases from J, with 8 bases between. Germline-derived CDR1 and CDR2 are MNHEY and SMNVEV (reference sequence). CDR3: CASSLGDSEKLFF. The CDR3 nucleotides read TGTGCCAGCAGTTTAGGGGATAGTGAAAAACTGTTTTTT.

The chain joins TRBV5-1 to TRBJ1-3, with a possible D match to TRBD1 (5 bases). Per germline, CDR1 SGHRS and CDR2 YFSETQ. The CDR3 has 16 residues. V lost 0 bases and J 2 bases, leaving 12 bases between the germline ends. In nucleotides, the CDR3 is TGCGCCAGCAGCTTGGTGGGGGGGATTGCTGGAAACACCATATATTTT. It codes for CASSLVGGIAGNTIYF.

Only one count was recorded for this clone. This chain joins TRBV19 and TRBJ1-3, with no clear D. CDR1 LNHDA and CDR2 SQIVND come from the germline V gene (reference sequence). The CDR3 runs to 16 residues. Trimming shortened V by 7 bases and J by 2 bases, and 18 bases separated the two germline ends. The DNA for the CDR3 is TGTGCCAGTAATCCAGGACGTATAACCGCTGGAAACACCATATATTTT. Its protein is CASNPGRITAGNTIYF.

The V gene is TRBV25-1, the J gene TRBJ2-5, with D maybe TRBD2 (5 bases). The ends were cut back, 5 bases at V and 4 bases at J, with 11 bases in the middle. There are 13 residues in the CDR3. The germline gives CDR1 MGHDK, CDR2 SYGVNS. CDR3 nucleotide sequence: TGTGCCAGCAGTTTAGGAGGCCGAGAGACCCAGTACTTC. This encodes CASSLGGRETQYF.

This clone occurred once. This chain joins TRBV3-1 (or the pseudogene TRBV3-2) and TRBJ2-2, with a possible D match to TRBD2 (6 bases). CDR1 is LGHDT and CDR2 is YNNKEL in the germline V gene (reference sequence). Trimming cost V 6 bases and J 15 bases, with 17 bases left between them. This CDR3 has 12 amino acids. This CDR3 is CASSPGTGPLFF. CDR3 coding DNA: TGTGCCAGCAGTCCAGGGACTGGGCCCTTGTTTTTT.

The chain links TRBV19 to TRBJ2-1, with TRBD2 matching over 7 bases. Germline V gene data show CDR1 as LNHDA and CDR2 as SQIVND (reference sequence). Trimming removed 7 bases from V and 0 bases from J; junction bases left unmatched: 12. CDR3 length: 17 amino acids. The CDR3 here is CASKGREASSSYNEQFF. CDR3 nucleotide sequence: TGTGCCAGTAAGGGACGGGAGGCCTCGAGCTCCTACAATGAGCAGTTCTTC.

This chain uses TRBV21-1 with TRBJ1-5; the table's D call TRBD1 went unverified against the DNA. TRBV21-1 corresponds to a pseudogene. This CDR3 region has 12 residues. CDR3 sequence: CASSSRVQPQHF. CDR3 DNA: TGTGCCAGCAGCAGCAGGGTTCAGCCCCAGCATTTT.

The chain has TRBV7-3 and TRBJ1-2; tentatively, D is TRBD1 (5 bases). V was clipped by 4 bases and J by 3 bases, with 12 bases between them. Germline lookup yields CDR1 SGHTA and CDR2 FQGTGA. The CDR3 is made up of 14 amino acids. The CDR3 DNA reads TGTGCCAGCAGCTCCGGGACTCCAGACTATGGCTACACCTTC. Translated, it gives CASSSGTPDYGYTF.

CDR3 loop: CASSMATRTSYEQYF. DNA for the CDR3: TGTGCCAGTAGTATGGCGACTAGGACTAGCTACGAGCAGTACTTC. The chain carries TRBV19 and TRBJ2-7; 7 bases are shared with TRBD2. V lost 3 bases to trimming and J lost 3 bases; unmatched junction nucleotides: 8. The CDR3 covers 15 residues. Germline assignment: CDR1 LNHDA and CDR2 SQIVND (reference sequence). Full variable domain (remainder filled in from reference TRBV19 and TRBJ2-7): DGGITQSPKYLFRKEGQNVTLSCEQNLNHDAMYWYRQDPGQGLRLIYYSQIVNDFQKGDIAEGYSVSREKKESFPLTVTSAQKNPTAFYLCASSMATRTSYEQYFGPGTRLTVT.

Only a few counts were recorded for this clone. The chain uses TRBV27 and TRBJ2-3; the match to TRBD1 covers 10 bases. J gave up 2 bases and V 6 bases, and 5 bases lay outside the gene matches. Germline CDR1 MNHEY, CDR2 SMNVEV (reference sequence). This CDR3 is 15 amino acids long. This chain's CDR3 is CASRGGQGITDTQYF. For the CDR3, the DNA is TGTGCCAGCAGAGGGGGACAGGGGATCACAGATACGCAGTATTTT.

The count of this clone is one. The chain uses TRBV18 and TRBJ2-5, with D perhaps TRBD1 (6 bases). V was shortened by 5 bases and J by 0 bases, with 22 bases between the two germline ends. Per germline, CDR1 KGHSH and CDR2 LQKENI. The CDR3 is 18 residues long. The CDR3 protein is CASSAVLTLQGNQETQYF. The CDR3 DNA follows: TGTGCCAGCTCAGCGGTCCTGACCCTGCAGGGGAACCAAGAGACCCAGTACTTC.

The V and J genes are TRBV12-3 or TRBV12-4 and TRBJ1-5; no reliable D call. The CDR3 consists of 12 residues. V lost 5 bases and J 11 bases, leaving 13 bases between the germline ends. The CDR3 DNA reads TGTGCCAGCAGTCCCCAAAACGCGGCCCAGCATTTT. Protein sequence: CASSPQNAAQHF.

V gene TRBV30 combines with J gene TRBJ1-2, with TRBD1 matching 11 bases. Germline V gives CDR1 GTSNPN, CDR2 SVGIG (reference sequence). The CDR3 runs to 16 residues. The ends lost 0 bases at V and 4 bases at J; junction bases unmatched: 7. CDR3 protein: CAWSVPWDRGVYGYTF. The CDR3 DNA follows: TGTGCCTGGAGTGTCCCCTGGGACAGGGGGGTCTATGGCTACACCTTC. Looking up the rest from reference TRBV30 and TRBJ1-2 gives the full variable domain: SQTIHQWPATLVQPVGSPLSLECTVEGTSNPNLYWYRQAAGRGLQLLFYSVGIGQISSEVPQNLSASRPQDRQFILSSKKLLLSDSGFYLCAWSVPWDRGVYGYTFGSGTRLTVV.